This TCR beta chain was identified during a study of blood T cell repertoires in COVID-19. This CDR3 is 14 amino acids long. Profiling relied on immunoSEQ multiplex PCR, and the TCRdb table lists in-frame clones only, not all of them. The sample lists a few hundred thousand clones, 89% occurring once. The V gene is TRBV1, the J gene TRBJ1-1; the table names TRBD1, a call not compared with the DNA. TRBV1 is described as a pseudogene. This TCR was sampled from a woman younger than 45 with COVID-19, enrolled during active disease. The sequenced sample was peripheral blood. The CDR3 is CTRDPGQQNTEAFF. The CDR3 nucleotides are TGCACCAGAGACCCGGGACAACAGAACACTGAAGCTTTCTTT.